This is a list of T cell receptor beta chains from one sample in a study of patients and donors after allogeneic stem cell transplantation. TCRdb called the RT-PCR reads again in MiXCR, with one record for every CDR3 protein. Of over 150,000 distinct CDR3 sequences listed, 30% are singletons. The sequencing input was blood, either unsorted or a sorted T cell fraction (not recorded which). The receptors come from a human donor who was either an allogeneic HSCT recipient or a stem cell or donor lymphocyte infusion donor (not recorded which). It is not recorded whose cells these are; they may come from a transplant donor. The CDR3 runs from the conserved cysteine through the conserved F or W. A D gene is named only where the DNA matches it firmly. Rows give clone size only sometimes, using once, few, many, or a class for an expanded clone.

d_call clone_size j_call v_call cdr3_aa cdr3_nt
- - TRBJ2-5 TRBV28 CASSPDATCQETQYF TGTGCCAGCAGTCCGGATGCTACGTGCCAAGAGACCCAGTACTTC
TRBD1 once TRBJ2-7 TRBV20-1 CSATGQGYYEQYF TGCAGTGCTACGGGACAGGGCTACTACGAGCAGTACTTC
- - TRBJ2-5 TRBV24-1 CATSDLAGETQYF TGTGCCACCAGTGATTTGGCGGGGGAGACCCAGTACTTC
TRBD1 - TRBJ2-2 TRBV2 CASWGQATGELFF TGTGCCAGCTGGGGACAGGCAACCGGGGAGCTGTTTTTT
- - TRBJ2-3 TRBV7-9 CASSFEGPDTQYF TGTGCCAGCAGCTTCGAGGGGCCCGATACGCAGTATTTT
TRBD1 - TRBJ1-1 TRBV20-1 CSATGTGNTEAFF TGCAGTGCTACCGGGACAGGTAACACTGAAGCTTTCTTT
- many TRBJ1-3 TRBV5-4 CASSLDGPFSGNTIYF TGTGCCAGCAGCTTGGATGGGCCCTTCTCTGGAAACACCATATATTTT
TRBD1 - TRBJ1-3 TRBV12-3/TRBV12-4 CASSLDTGAGNTIYF TGTGCCAGCAGTTTAGATACAGGGGCCGGAAACACCATATATTTT
- - TRBJ2-4 TRBV4-3 CASSHGVGAKNIQYF TGCGCCAGCAGCCACGGGGTGGGGGCCAAAAACATTCAGTACTTC
TRBD1 few TRBJ2-1 TRBV24-1 CATSAATGAYNEQFF TGTGCCACCAGTGCCGCGACAGGGGCGTACAATGAGCAGTTCTTC